This T cell receptor (beta chain) derives from a study of T cells in Graves' hyperthyroidism and ophthalmopathy. Using RNA transcripts as the source, TCR beta CDR3 regions were amplified. The HTBI primer set drove a first-round RT-PCR of the TCR CDR3. One entry per CDR3 protein, called by TCRdb with MiXCR from the multiplex PCR reads. The table shows approximately 410,000 distinct CDR3 sequences, with about 15% occurring only once. Germline V gene data show CDR1 as SGHTA and CDR2 as FQGNSA. V dropped 1 base and J dropped 5 bases, with 5 bases sitting between them. The CDR3 has 12 amino acids. This clonotype has at least ten counts.

Material: blood. The rearrangement uses TRBV7-2 and TRBJ2-5; unclear D gene. This TCR derives from a man aged 18 to 29 with Graves' ophthalmopathy. The CDR3 here is CASSLGRETQYF. As DNA, the CDR3 is TGTGCCAGCAGCTTAGGGCGGGAGACCCAGTACTTC.